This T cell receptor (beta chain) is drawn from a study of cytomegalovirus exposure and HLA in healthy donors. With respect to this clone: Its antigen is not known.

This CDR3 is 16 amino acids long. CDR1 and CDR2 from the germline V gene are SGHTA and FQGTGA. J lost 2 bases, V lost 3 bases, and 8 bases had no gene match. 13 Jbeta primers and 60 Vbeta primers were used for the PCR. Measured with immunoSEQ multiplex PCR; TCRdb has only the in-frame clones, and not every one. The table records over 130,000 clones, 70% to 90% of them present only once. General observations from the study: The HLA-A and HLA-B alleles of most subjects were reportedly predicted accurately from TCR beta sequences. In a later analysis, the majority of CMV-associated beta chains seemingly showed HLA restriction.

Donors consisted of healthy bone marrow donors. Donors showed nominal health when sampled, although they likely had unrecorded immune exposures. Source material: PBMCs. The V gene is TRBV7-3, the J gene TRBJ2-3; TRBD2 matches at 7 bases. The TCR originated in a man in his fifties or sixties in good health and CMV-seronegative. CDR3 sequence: CASSFPGGSITDTQYF. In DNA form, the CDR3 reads TGTGCCAGCAGCTTTCCTGGCGGGAGTATCACAGATACGCAGTATTTT. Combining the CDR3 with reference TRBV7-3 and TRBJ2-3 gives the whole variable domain GAGVSQTPSNKVTEKGKYVELRCDPISGHTALYWYRQSLGQGPEFLIYFQGTGAADDSGLPNDRFFAVRPEGSVSTLKIQRTERGDSAVYLCASSFPGGSITDTQYFGPGTRLTVL.